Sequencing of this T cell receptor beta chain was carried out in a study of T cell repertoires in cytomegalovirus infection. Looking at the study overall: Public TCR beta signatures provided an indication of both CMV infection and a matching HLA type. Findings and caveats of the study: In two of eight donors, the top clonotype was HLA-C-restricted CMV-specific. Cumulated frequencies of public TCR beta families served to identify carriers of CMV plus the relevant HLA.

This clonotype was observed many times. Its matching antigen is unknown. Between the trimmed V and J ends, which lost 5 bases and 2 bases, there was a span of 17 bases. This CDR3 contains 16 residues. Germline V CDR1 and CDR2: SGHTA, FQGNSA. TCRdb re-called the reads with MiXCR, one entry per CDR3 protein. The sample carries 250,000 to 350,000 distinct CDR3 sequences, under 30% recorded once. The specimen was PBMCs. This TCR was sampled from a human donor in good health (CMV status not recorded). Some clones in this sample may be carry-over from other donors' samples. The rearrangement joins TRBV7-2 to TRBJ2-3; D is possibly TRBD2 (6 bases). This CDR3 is CASSPESGGPTDTQYF. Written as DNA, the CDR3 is TGTGCCAGCAGCCCCGAGTCCGGGGGACCCACAGATACGCAGTATTTT. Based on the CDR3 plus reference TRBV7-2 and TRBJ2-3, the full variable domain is GAGVSQSPSNKVTEKGKDVELRCDPISGHTALYWYRQSLGQGLEFLIYFQGNSAPDKSGLPSDRFSAERTGGSVSTLTIQRTQQEDSAVYLCASSPESGGPTDTQYFGPGTRLTVL.